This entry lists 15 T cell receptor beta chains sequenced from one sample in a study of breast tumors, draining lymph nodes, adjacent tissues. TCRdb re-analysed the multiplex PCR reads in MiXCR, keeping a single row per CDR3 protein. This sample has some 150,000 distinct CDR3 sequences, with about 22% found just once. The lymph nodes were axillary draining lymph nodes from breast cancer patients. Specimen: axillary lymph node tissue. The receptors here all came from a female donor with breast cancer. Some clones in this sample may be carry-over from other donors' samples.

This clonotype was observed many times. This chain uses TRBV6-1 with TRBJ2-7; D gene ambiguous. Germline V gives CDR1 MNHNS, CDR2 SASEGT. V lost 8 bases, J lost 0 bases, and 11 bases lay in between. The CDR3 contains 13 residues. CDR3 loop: CASRPRASYEQYF. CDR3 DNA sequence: TGTGCCAGCCGCCCGCGCGCCTCCTACGAGCAGTACTTC.

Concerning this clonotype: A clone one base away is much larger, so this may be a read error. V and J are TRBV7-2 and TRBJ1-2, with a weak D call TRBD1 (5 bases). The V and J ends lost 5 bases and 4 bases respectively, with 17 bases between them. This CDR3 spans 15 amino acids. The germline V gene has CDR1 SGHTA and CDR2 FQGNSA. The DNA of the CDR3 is TGTGCCAGCAGCCTCGGGCCATCAGGGAGCTATGGCTACACCTTC. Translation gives CASSLGPSGSYGYTF.

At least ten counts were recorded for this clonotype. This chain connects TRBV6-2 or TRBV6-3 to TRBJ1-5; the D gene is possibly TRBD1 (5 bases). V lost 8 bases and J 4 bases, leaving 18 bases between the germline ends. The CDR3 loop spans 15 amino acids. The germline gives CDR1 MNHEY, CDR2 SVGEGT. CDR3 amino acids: CASCNRQSRNQPQHF. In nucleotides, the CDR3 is TGTGCCAGCTGCAATAGACAGTCCCGTAATCAGCCCCAGCATTTT.

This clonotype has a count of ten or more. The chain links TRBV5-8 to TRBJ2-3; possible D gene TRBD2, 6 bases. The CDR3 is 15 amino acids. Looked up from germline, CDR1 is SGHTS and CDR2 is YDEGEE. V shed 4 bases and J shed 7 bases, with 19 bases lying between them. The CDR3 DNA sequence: TGTGCCAGCAGCGCGCCGGGACCTGGGGGGTATACGCAGTATTTT. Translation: CASSAPGPGGYTQYF.

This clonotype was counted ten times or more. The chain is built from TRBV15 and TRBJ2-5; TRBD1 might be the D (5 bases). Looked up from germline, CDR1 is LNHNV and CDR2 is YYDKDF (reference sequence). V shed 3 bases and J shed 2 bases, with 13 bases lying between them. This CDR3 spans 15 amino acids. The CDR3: CATSRAGSPQETQYF. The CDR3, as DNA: TGTGCCACCAGCAGGGCAGGGTCCCCGCAAGAGACCCAGTACTTC.

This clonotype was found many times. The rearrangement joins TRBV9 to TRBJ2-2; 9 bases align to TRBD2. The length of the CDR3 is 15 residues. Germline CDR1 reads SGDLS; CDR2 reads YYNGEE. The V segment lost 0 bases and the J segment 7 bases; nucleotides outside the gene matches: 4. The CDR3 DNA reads TGTGCCAGCAGCGTAGCGTTGCGGGAGGGCGGGGAGCTGTTTTTT. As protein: CASSVALREGGELFF.

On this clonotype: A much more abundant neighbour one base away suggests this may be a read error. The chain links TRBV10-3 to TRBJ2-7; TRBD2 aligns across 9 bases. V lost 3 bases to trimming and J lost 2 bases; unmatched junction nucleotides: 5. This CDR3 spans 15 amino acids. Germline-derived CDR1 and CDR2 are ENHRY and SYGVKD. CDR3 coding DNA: TGTGCCATCAGTGACATAGCGGGAGCTGCCTACGAGCAGTACTTC. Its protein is CAISDIAGAAYEQYF.

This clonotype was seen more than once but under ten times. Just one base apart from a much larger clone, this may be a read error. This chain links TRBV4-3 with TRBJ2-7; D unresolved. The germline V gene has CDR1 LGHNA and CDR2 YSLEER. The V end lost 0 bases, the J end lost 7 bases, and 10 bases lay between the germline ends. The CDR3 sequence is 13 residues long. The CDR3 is CASSQEGVSEQYF. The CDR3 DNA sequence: TGCGCCAGCAGCCAAGAAGGTGTCAGTGAGCAGTACTTC.

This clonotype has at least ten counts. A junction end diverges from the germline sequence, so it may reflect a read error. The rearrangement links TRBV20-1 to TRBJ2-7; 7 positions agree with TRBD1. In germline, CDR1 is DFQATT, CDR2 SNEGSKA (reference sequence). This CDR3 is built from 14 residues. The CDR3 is CSASAPSTGPFAPF. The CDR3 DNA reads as TGCAGTGCTAGCGCACCTTCGACAGGGCCTTTCGCTCCATTC.

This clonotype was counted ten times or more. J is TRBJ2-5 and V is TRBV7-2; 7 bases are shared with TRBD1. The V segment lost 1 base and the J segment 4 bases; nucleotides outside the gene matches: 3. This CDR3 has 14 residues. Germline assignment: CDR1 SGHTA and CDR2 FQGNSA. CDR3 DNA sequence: TGTGCCAGCAGCTTAGGTGCAGGGGGAGAGACCCAGTACTTC. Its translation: CASSLGAGGETQYF.

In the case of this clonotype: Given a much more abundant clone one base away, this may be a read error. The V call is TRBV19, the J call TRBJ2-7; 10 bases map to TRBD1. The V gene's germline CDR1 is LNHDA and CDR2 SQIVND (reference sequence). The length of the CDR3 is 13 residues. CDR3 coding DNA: TGTGCCACCGGGACAGGGGCCTACTACGTGCAGTACTTC. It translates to CATGTGAYYVQYF.

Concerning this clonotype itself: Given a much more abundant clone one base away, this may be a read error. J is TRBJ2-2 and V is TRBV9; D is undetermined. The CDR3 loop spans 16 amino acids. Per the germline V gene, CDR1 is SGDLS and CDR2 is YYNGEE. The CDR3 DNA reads TGTGCCGGCAGCGTAGGGCAGAGTCTAAACACCGGGGAGCTGTTTTTT. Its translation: CAGSVGQSLNTGELFF.

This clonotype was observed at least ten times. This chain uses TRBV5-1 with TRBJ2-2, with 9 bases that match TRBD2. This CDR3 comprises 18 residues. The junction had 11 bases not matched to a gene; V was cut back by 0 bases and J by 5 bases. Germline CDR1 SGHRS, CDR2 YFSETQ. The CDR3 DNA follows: TGCGCCAGCAGCTTGGTCTTCGGCGGGAGGGCCCGAACCGGGGAGCTGTTTTTT. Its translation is CASSLVFGGRARTGELFF.

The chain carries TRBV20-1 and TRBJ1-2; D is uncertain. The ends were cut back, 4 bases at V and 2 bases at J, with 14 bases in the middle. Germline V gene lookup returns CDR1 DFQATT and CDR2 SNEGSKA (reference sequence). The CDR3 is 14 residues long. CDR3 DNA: TGCAGTGCTAAAGAGGGAGGGAGAAACTATGGCTACACCTTC. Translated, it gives CSAKEGGRNYGYTF.

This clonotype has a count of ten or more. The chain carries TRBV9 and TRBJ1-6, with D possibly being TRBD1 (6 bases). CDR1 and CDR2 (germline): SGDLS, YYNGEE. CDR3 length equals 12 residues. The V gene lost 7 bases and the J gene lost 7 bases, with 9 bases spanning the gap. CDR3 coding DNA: TGTGCCAGCGGGGGGCTCAATTCACCCCTCCACTTT. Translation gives CASGGLNSPLHF.